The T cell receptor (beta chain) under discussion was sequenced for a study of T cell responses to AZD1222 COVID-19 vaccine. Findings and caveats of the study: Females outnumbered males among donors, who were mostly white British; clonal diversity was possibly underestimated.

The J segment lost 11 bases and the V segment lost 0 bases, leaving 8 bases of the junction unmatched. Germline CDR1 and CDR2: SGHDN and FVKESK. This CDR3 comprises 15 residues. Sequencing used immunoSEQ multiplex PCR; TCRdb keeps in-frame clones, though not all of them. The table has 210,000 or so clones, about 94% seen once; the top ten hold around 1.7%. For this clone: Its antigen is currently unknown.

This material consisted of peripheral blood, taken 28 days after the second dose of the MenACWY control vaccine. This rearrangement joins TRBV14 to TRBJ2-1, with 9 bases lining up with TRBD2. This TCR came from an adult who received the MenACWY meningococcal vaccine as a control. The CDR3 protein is CASSQDRISGSQQFF. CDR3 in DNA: TGTGCCAGCAGCCAAGATCGGATTAGCGGGAGCCAGCAGTTCTTC.